This T cell receptor (beta chain) was sequenced for a study of blood T cell repertoires in COVID-19. Germline V gives CDR1 SGHDN, CDR2 FVKESK. Trimming took 7 bases from V and 6 from J; bases not matched to a gene: 11. The CDR3 is made up of 15 amino acids. Data came from immunoSEQ multiplex PCR; TCRdb stores just in-frame clones and leaves some out. The sample consists of a few hundred thousand clones, 86% of them appearing once. The TCR originated in an older woman with COVID-19, enrolled during active disease. Input material: peripheral blood. The chain combines TRBV14 with TRBJ1-4; TRBD1 agrees at 7 bases. CDR3 in amino acids: CASTLGTAGYEKLFF. In DNA form, the CDR3 reads TGTGCCAGCACCCTCGGGACAGCAGGCTATGAAAAACTGTTTTTT.